One sample yielded the 24 T cell receptor beta chains listed below, sequenced in a study of cytomegalovirus exposure and HLA in healthy donors. 60 Vbeta and 13 Jbeta primers were used in PCR. Clones were sequenced by immunoSEQ multiplex PCR, and TCRdb holds only the in-frame ones, with some missing. The sample contains more than 85,000 clones, 70% to 80% of which appear only once. Source material: PBMCs. The receptors stem from a man aged 25-40 years in good health and CMV-seronegative.

The genes are TRBV7-8 and TRBJ1-5; D might be TRBD1 (5 bases). This CDR3 spans 16 amino acids. From germline, CDR1 is SGHVS and CDR2 FQNEAQ. V lost 5 bases, J lost 0 bases, and 14 bases lay in between. The CDR3 spells CASSHRSGFSNQPQHF. In DNA, the CDR3 is TGTGCCAGCAGCCACCGATCAGGGTTTAGCAATCAGCCCCAGCATTTT.

CDR3 in DNA: TGTGCCAGCAGCCCCCGGACAGGGGTTCGGGAGCAGTACTTC. Its translation: CASSPRTGVREQYF. The chain couples TRBV11-3 to TRBJ2-7, with 9 positions matching TRBD1. Germline-derived CDR1 and CDR2 are SGHNT and YENEEA. The CDR3 has 14 amino acids. J was trimmed by 7 bases and V by 5 bases; bases with no gene match: 9.

The chain links TRBV7-9 to TRBJ2-2, with unresolved D. Germline lookup yields CDR1 SEHNR and CDR2 FQNEAQ (reference sequence). V was pared by 2 bases and J by 7 bases, with 14 bases between. This CDR3 contains 15 residues. CDR3 bases: TGTGCCAGCAGCTTAAAGCGCGTGGAAGGCGGGGAGCTGTTTTTT. Translated, it gives CASSLKRVEGGELFF.

In its sample, this clone was seen once. The chain links TRBV5-4 to TRBJ1-2; D remains ambiguous. This CDR3 has 14 amino acids. CDR1 is SGHNT and CDR2 is YYREEE in the germline V gene (reference sequence). Trimming shortened V by 5 bases and J by 5 bases, and 16 bases separated the two germline ends. The CDR3 is CASSYLDQVYGYTF. In nucleotides, the CDR3 is TGTGCCAGCAGTTATCTCGACCAGGTGTATGGCTACACCTTC.

This chain links TRBV28 with TRBJ2-2; 8 bases are a match to TRBD2. Germline CDR1 is MDHEN and CDR2 is SYDVKM. The CDR3 length is 20 residues. Trimming removed 7 bases from V and 1 base from J; junction bases left unmatched: 20. CDR3 sequence (DNA): TGTGCCAGCACCCCGTTGACCGGGACTAGACCTGATTTGAACACCGGGGAGCTGTTTTTT. Protein: CASTPLTGTRPDLNTGELFF.

The chain combines TRBV7-2 with TRBJ2-7, with a tentative D call TRBD1 (6 bases). Germline V lookup: CDR1 SGHTA, CDR2 FQGNSA. The CDR3 covers 17 residues. Trimming cost V 3 bases and J 2 bases, with 20 bases left between them. In nucleotides, the CDR3 is TGTGCCAGCAGCTTCATCGCTCCACAGGGAGTAACCTACGAGCAGTACTTC. Encoded protein: CASSFIAPQGVTYEQYF. The full variable domain, in which reference TRBV7-2 and TRBJ2-7 provide the parts outside the CDR3, is GAGVSQSPSNKVTEKGKDVELRCDPISGHTALYWYRQSLGQGLEFLIYFQGNSAPDKSGLPSDRFSAERTGGSVSTLTIQRTQQEDSAVYLCASSFIAPQGVTYEQYFGPGTRLTVT.

V gene TRBV7-8 combines with J gene TRBJ2-3; D not resolved. V was shortened by 4 bases and J by 1 base, with 15 bases between the two germline ends. CDR3 length equals 16 residues. CDR1 is SGHVS and CDR2 is FQNEAQ in the germline V gene. The CDR3 DNA reads TGTGCCAGCAGCTCCACTTATAAAAGAGGCACAGATACGCAGTATTTT. Protein sequence: CASSSTYKRGTDTQYF.

The rearrangement uses TRBV27 and TRBJ2-1; 10 nucleotides align to TRBD2. Germline trimming cut 4 bases from V and 6 bases from J; bases unmatched to any gene: 6. CDR1 is MNHEY and CDR2 is SMNVEV in the germline V gene (reference sequence). The CDR3 is 15 residues long. The CDR3 sequence is CASSWELAGRNEQFF. CDR3 bases: TGTGCCAGCAGTTGGGAACTAGCGGGGCGCAATGAGCAGTTCTTC.

The genes are TRBV5-4 and TRBJ1-6; TRBD1 might be the D (6 bases). The CDR3 totals 15 residues. From germline, CDR1 is SGHNT and CDR2 YYREEE (reference sequence). V was shortened by 3 bases and J by 9 bases, with 16 bases between the two germline ends. The CDR3, as DNA: TGTGCCAGCAGCTACGATAGGATAGGGGGTTCACCCCTCCACTTT. This sequence encodes CASSYDRIGGSPLHF.

This chain joins TRBV7-9 and TRBJ1-2; TRBD1 might be the D (6 bases). The CDR3 loop spans 14 amino acids. V lost 3 bases and J lost 4, with 12 bases in between. The V gene's germline CDR1 is SEHNR and CDR2 FQNEAQ (reference sequence). The CDR3 protein is CASSFPGDAYGYTF. The CDR3 coding sequence is TGTGCCAGCAGCTTTCCAGGGGACGCCTATGGCTACACCTTC.

Here the CDR3 DNA reads TGTGCCAGCTCACCTCCGGGACAGGTAAAAAACATTCAGTACTTC. Protein product: CASSPPGQVKNIQYF. The chain has TRBV18 and TRBJ2-4; 8 positions match TRBD1. J lost 4 bases, V lost 3 bases, and 5 bases had no gene match. This CDR3 has 15 residues. Germline V lookup: CDR1 KGHSH, CDR2 LQKENI.

V and J are TRBV7-9 and TRBJ1-4, with D possibly matching TRBD1 (5 bases). The germline V gene encodes CDR1 SEHNR and CDR2 FQNEAQ (reference sequence). Trimming stripped 2 bases from V and 7 bases from J, with 17 bases between. This CDR3 region has 16 residues. The CDR3 DNA follows: TGTGCCAGCAGCTTATACCCTCAGGGAAACGGTGAAAAACTGTTTTTT. It codes for CASSLYPQGNGEKLFF. Full variable domain (rest looked up from reference TRBV7-9 and TRBJ1-4): DTGVSQNPRHKITKRGQNVTFRCDPISEHNRLYWYRQTLGQGPEFLTYFQNEAQLEKSRLLSDRFSAERPKGSFSTLEIQRTEQGDSAMYLCASSLYPQGNGEKLFFGSGTQLSVL.

V usage is TRBV9 and J usage is TRBJ2-2; 11 nucleotides agree with TRBD2. The CDR3 is 18 amino acids. V shed 3 bases and J 0 bases; nucleotides not matched to a gene: 7. Per the germline V gene, CDR1 is SGDLS and CDR2 is YYNGEE. CDR3 amino acids: CASSEWGLAVANTGELFF. The CDR3 DNA follows: TGTGCCAGCAGCGAGTGGGGACTAGCGGTCGCGAACACCGGGGAGCTGTTTTTT.

V is TRBV7-2 and J is TRBJ2-7; TRBD1 matches 7 bases. Trimming cost V 4 bases and J 3 bases; bases outside gene matches: 12. This CDR3 region has 16 residues. The V gene's germline CDR1 is SGHTA and CDR2 FQGNSA. The CDR3 DNA sequence: TGTGCCAGCAGCTGGGTGGACTCACAGGGGAACTACGAGCAGTACTTC. Its protein product is CASSWVDSQGNYEQYF.

The J gene is TRBJ1-5, the V gene TRBV6-6; D gene uncertain. Germline V gene data show CDR1 as MNHNY and CDR2 as SVGAGI (reference sequence). V was clipped by 4 bases and J by 4 bases, with 8 bases between them. This CDR3 contains 13 residues. The DNA of the CDR3 is TGTGCCAGCAGTTGGAGGGTTAATCAGCCCCAGCATTTT. Its protein product is CASSWRVNQPQHF.

The CDR3 loop is CASSPSDRGSDYGYTF. CDR3 bases: TGTGCCAGCTCACCATCGGACAGGGGATCGGACTATGGCTACACCTTC. The J gene is TRBJ1-2, the V gene TRBV18, with 9 bases lining up with TRBD1. V shed 2 bases and J 3 bases; nucleotides not matched to a gene: 7. CDR1 is KGHSH, CDR2 LQKENI, per germline. This CDR3 comprises 16 residues.

V is TRBV2 and J is TRBJ2-1, with D perhaps matching TRBD1 (6 bases). This CDR3 is built from 15 residues. V gave up 4 bases and J gave up 5 bases, with 15 bases separating them. Germline loops: CDR1 SNHLY, CDR2 FYNNEI. The CDR3 DNA is TGTGCCAGCAGTGTCGGCAGGGGCGGCAACAATGAGCAGTTCTTC. Its translation is CASSVGRGGNNEQFF.

In its sample, this clone was seen a few times. This rearrangement joins TRBV19 to TRBJ2-1; 8 positions agree with TRBD1. The CDR3 has 17 amino acids. Looked up from germline, CDR1 is LNHDA and CDR2 is SQIVND (reference sequence). V lost 4 bases and J lost 3; bases outside the gene matches: 11. CDR3 in amino acids: CASSTTGGPAGYNEQFF. The CDR3 DNA reads TGTGCCAGTAGTACTACAGGGGGACCGGCGGGCTACAATGAGCAGTTCTTC.

The sample holds one count of this clone. The chain couples TRBV7-9 to TRBJ1-2; no firm D call. The CDR3 is 13 amino acids. Trimming pared 0 bases from V and 5 bases from J, leaving 7 bases between. Germline V gene lookup returns CDR1 SEHNR and CDR2 FQNEAQ (reference sequence). In DNA, the CDR3 is TGTGCCAGCAGCTTAGCGCCCAGATATGGCTACACCTTC. Its translation: CASSLAPRYGYTF. Supplemented by reference TRBV7-9 and TRBJ1-2, the full variable domain reads DTGVSQNPRHKITKRGQNVTFRCDPISEHNRLYWYRQTLGQGPEFLTYFQNEAQLEKSRLLSDRFSAERPKGSFSTLEIQRTEQGDSAMYLCASSLAPRYGYTFGSGTRLTVV.

The chain joins TRBV4-3 to TRBJ2-1, with TRBD2 matching 13 bases. In germline, CDR1 is LGHNA, CDR2 YSLEER. Trimming took 0 bases from V and 11 from J; bases not matched to a gene: 4. The CDR3 has 15 residues. The CDR3 region is CASSQDKLAGGKQFF. The CDR3 DNA reads TGCGCCAGCAGCCAAGATAAACTAGCGGGGGGGAAGCAGTTCTTC.

This sequence joins TRBV10-3 and TRBJ2-2; TRBD1 aligns across 10 bases. V lost 4 bases, J lost 7 bases, and 9 bases stayed unmatched. The CDR3 loop spans 16 amino acids. CDR1 and CDR2 (germline): ENHRY, SYGVKD. The CDR3 sequence is CAISASGTGEVGELFF. In nucleotides, the CDR3 is TGTGCCATCAGTGCCTCCGGGACAGGGGAAGTCGGGGAGCTGTTTTTT.

This chain uses TRBV7-8 with TRBJ1-5; D is unresolved. The V end was cut by 2 bases, the J end by 1 base, with 12 bases between. CDR3 size: 16 residues. Germline CDR1 is SGHVS and CDR2 is FQNEAQ. CDR3 in amino acids: CASSLNNLKSNQPQHF. Written as DNA, the CDR3 is TGTGCCAGCAGCTTAAACAATTTGAAGAGCAATCAGCCCCAGCATTTT.

The V call is TRBV6-1, the J call TRBJ1-6; D remains unclear. The ends were cut back, 1 base at V and 11 bases at J, with 6 bases in the middle. Per the germline V gene, CDR1 is MNHNS and CDR2 is SASEGT. The CDR3 contains 12 residues. The CDR3 spells CASSEGLTPLHF. The CDR3, as DNA: TGTGCCAGCAGTGAAGGTCTTACACCCCTCCACTTT.

The chain combines TRBV9 with TRBJ2-3, with TRBD2 matching 10 bases. The CDR3 extends over 15 amino acids. Germline V gene sequence: CDR1 SGDLS, CDR2 YYNGEE. V shed 2 bases, J shed 3 bases, and the junction held 3 bases outside the gene matches. CDR3 nucleotide sequence: TGTGCCAGCAGCGTCCGTAGCGGGGGGACAGATACGCAGTATTTT. Its translation: CASSVRSGGTDTQYF.